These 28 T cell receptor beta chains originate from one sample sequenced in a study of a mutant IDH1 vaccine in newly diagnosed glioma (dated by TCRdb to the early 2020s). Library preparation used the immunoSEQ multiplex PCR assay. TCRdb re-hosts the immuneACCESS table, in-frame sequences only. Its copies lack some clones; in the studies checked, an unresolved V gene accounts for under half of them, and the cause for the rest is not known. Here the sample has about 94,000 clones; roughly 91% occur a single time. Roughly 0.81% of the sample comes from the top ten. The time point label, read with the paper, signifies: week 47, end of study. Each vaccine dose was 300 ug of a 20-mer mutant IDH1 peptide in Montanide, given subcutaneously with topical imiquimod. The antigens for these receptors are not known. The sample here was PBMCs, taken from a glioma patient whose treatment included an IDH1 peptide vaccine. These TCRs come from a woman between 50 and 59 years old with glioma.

CDR3 in amino acids: CASSPDGWNYGYTF. CDR3 DNA: TGTGCCAGCAGCCCCGATGGGTGGAACTATGGCTACACCTTC. The J gene is TRBJ1-2, the V gene TRBV6-5; no firm D call. Germline CDR1 MNHEY, CDR2 SVGAGI. The V end was cut by 6 bases, the J end by 2 bases, with 13 bases between. The length of the CDR3 is 14 residues.

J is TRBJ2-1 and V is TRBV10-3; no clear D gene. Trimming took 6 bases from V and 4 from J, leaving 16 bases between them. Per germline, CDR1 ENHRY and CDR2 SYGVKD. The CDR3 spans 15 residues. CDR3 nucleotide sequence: TGTGCCATCAGCGGGTCCTCGGTCGGGTACAATGAGCAGTTCTTC. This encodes CAISGSSVGYNEQFF.

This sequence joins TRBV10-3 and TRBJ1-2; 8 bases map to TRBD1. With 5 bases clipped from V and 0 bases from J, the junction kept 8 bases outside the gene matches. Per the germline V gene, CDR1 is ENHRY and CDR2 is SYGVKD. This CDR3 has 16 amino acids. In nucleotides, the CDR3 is TGTGCCATCAGTACAATCGGACAGGGATCTAACTATGGCTACACCTTC. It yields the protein CAISTIGQGSNYGYTF.

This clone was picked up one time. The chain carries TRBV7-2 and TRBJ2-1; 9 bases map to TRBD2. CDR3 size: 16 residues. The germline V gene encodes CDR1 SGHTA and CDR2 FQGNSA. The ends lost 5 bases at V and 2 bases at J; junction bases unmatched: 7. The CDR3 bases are TGTGCCAGCAGCGCTCCCGGGACTAGCACCTACAATGAGCAGTTCTTC. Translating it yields CASSAPGTSTYNEQFF.

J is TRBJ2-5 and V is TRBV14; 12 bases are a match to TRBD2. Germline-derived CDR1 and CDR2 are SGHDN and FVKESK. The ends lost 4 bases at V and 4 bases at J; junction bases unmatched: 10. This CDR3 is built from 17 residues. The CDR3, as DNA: TGTGCCAGCAGCCCCTACCGGACTAGCGGGAAGGGAGAGACCCAGTACTTC. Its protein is CASSPYRTSGKGETQYF.

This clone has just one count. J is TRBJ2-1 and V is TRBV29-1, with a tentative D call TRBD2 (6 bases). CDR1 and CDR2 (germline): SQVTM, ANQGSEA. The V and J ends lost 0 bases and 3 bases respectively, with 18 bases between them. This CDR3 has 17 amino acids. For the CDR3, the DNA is TGCAGCGTTGAAGATCCCGGGACTTTCGGGATCTACAATGAGCAGTTCTTC. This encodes CSVEDPGTFGIYNEQFF.

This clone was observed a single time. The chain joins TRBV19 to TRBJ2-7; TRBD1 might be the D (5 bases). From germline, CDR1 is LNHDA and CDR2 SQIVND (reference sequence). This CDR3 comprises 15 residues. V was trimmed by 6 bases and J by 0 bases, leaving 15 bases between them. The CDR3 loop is CASRQTDTLSYEQYF. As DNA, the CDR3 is TGTGCCAGTAGGCAGACAGACACCCTCTCCTACGAGCAGTACTTC.

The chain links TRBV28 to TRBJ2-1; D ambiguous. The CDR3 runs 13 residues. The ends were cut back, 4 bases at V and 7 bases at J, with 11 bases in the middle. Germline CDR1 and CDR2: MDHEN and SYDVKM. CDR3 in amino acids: CASSSVEGNEQFF. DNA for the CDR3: TGTGCCAGCAGTTCCGTGGAAGGGAATGAGCAGTTCTTC.

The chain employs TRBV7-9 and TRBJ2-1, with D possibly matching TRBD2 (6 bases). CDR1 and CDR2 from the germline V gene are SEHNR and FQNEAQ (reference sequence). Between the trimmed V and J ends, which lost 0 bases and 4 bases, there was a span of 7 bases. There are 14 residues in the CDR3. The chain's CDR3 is CASSLAGGYNEQFF. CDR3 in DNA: TGTGCCAGCAGCTTAGCGGGAGGTTACAATGAGCAGTTCTTC.

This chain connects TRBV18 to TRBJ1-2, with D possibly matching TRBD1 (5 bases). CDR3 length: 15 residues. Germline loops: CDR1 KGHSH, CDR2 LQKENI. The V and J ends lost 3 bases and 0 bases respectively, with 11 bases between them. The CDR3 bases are TGTGCCAGCTCACCGGGGACTTTAGCTAACTATGGCTACACCTTC. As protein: CASSPGTLANYGYTF.

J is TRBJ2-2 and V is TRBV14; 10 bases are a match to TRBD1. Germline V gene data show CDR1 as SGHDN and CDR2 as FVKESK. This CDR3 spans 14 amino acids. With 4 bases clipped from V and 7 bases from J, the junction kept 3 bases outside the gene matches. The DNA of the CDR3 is TGTGCCAGCAGCCGGGACAGGGGTGACGGGGAGCTGTTTTTT. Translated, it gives CASSRDRGDGELFF. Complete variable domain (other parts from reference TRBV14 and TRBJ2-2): EAGVTQFPSHSVIEKGQTVTLRCDPISGHDNLYWYRRVMGKEIKFLLHFVKESKQDESGMPNNRFLAERTGGTYSTLKVQPAELEDSGVYFCASSRDRGDGELFFGEGSRLTVL.

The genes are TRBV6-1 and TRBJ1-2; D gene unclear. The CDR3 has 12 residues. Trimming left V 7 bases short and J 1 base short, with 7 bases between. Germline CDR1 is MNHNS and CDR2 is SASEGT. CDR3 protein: CASKAGNYGYTF. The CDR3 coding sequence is TGTGCCAGCAAGGCCGGTAACTATGGCTACACCTTC.

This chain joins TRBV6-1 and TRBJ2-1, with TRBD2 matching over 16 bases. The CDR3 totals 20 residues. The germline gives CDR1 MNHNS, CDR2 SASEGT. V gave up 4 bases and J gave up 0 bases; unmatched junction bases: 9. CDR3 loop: CASSGLGLAGGPGSYNEQFF. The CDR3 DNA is TGTGCCAGCAGTGGCCTGGGACTAGCGGGAGGGCCGGGCTCCTACAATGAGCAGTTCTTC.

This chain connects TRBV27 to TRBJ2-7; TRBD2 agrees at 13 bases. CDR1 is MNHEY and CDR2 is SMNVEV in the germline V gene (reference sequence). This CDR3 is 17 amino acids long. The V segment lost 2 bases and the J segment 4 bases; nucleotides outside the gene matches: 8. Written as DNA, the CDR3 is TGTGCCAGCAGTTTAGGCCCCGGGACTAGCGGGATATACGAGCAGTACTTC. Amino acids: CASSLGPGTSGIYEQYF.

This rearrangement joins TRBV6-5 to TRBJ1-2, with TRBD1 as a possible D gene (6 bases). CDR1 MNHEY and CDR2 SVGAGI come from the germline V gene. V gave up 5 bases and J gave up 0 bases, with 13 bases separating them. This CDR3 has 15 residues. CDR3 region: CASSPDRPTNYGYTF. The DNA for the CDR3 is TGTGCCAGCAGTCCTGACAGGCCGACTAACTATGGCTACACCTTC.

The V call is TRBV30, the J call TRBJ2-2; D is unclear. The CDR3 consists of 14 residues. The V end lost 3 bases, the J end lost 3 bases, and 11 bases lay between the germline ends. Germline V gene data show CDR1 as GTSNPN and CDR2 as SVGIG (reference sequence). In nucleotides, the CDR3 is TGTGCCTGGAGAAGAACAACTCACACCGGGGAGCTGTTTTTT. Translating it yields CAWRRTTHTGELFF.

In DNA, the CDR3 is TGCGCCAGCAGCTTGGAGGGACAGAGCGGCTACACCTTC. It yields the protein CASSLEGQSGYTF. This chain joins TRBV5-1 and TRBJ1-2; 7 bases align to TRBD1. CDR3 length: 13 amino acids. V lost 0 bases, J lost 8 bases, and 4 bases stayed unmatched. Germline CDR1 is SGHRS and CDR2 is YFSETQ.

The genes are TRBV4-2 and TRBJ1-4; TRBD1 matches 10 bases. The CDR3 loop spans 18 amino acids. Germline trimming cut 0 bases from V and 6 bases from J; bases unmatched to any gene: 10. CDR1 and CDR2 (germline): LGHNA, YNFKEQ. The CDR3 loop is CASSQDMTVGQGYEKLFF. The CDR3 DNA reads TGTGCCAGCAGCCAAGACATGACTGTGGGACAGGGGTATGAAAAACTGTTTTTT.

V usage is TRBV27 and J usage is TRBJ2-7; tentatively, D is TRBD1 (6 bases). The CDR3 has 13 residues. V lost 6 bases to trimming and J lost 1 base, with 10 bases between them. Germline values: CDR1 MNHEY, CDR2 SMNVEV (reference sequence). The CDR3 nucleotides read TGTGCCAGCAGCACCGACAGGTCCTACGAGCAGTACTTC. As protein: CASSTDRSYEQYF.

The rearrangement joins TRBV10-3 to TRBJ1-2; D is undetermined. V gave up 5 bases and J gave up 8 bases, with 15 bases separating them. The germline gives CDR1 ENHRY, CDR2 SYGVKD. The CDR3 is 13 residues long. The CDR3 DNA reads TGTGCCATCAGTTTGGAGGCTTCTCGGGGCTACACCTTC. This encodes CAISLEASRGYTF.

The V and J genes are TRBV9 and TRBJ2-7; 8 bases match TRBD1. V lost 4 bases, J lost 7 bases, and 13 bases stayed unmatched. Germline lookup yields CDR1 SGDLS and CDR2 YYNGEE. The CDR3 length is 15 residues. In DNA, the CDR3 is TGTGCCAGCAGCCCCCGGACAGGGAGAAGTAGGGAGCAGTACTTC. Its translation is CASSPRTGRSREQYF.

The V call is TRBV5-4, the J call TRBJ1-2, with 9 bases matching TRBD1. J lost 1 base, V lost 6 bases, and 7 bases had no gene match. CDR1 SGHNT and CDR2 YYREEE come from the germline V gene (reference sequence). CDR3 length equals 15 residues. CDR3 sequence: CASTPGTGLNYGYTF. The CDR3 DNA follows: TGTGCCAGCACCCCCGGGACAGGGCTTAACTATGGCTACACCTTC.

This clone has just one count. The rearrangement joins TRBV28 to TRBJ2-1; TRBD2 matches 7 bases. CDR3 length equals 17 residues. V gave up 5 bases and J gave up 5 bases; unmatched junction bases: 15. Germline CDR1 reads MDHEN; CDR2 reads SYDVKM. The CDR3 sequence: CASSPDPGRDRNNEQFF. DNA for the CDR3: TGTGCCAGCAGTCCCGATCCGGGGAGGGATCGTAACAATGAGCAGTTCTTC.

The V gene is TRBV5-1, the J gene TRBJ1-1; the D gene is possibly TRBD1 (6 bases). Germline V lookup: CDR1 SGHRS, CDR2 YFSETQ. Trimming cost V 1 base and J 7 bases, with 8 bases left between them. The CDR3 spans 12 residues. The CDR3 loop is CASSLKGDEAFF. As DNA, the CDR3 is TGCGCCAGCAGCTTGAAGGGGGATGAAGCTTTCTTT. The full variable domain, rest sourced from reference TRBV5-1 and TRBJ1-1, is KAGVTQTPRYLIKTRGQQVTLSCSPISGHRSVSWYQQTPGQGLQFLFEYFSETQRNKGNFPGRFSGRQFSNSRSEMNVSTLELGDSALYLCASSLKGDEAFFGQGTRLTVV.

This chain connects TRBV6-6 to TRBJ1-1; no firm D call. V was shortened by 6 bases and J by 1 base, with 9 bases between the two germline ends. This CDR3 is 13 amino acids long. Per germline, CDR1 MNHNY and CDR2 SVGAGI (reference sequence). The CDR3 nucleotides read TGTGCCAGCAGCCACGGAGGGAACACTGAAGCTTTCTTT. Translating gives CASSHGGNTEAFF.

The CDR3 reads CSARAGNTIYF. The CDR3 nucleotides are TGCAGCGCCAGGGCTGGAAACACCATATATTTT. V is TRBV29-1 and J is TRBJ1-3, with D tentatively TRBD1 (5 bases). Germline V lookup: CDR1 SQVTM, CDR2 ANQGSEA. The CDR3 is 11 amino acids. Trimming took 7 bases from V and 2 from J, leaving 6 bases between them.

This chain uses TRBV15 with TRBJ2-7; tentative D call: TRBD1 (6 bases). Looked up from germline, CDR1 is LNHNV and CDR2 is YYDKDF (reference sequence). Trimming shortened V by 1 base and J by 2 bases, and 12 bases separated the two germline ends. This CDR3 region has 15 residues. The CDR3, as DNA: TGTGCCACCAGCAGAGTAGGACAGAGGCCCTACGAGCAGTACTTC. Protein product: CATSRVGQRPYEQYF.

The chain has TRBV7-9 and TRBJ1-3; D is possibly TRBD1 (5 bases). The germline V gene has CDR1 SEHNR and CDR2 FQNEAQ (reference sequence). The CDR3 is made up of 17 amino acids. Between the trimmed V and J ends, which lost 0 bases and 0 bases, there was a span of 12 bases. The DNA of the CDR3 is TGTGCCAGCAGCTTAGCGTGGGGCGGTTTCTCTGGAAACACCATATATTTT. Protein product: CASSLAWGGFSGNTIYF.